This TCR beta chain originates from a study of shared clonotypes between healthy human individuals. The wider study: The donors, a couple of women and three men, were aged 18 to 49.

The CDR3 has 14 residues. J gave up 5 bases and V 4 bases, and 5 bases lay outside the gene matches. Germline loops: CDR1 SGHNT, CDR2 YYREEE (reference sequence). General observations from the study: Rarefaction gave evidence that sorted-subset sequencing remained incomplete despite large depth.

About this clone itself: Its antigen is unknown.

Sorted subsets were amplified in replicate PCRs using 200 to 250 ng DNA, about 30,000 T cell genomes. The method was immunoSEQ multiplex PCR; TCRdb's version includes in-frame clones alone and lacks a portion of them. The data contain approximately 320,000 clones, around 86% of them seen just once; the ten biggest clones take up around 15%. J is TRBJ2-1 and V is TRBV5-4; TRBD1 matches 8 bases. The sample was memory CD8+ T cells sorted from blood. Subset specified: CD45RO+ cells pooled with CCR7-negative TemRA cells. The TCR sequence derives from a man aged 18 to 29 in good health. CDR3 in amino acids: CASSVDRDNNEQFF. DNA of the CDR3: TGTGCCAGCAGCGTGGACAGGGACAACAATGAGCAGTTCTTC.